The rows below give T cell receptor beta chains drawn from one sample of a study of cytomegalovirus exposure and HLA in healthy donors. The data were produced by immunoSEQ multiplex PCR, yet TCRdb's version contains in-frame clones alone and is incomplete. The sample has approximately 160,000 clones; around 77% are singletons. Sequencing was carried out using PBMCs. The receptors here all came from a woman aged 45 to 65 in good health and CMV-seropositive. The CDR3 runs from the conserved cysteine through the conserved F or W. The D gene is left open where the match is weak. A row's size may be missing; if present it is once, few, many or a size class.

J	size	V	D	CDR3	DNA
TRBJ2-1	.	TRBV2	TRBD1	CASRTGTGMYEQFF	TGTGCCAGCCGAACCGGGACAGGGATGTATGAGCAGTTCTTC
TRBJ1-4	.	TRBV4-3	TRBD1	CASSQATGTGSTNEKLFF	TGCGCCAGCAGCCAAGCAACCGGGACAGGTTCTACTAATGAAAAACTGTTTTTT
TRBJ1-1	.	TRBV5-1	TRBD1	CASSLTSGTGVEAFF	TGCGCCAGCAGCTTGACCTCTGGGACAGGGGTTGAAGCTTTCTTT
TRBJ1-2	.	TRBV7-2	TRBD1	CASTLGDRESYGYTF	TGTGCCAGCACTCTGGGGGACAGAGAGTCTTATGGCTACACCTTC
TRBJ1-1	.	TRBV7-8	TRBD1	CASSLQGGNTEAFF	TGTGCCAGCAGCTTACAGGGGGGGAACACTGAAGCTTTCTTT
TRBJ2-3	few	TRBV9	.	CASSVSVDFTTTDTQYF	TGTGCCAGCAGCGTCTCAGTGGACTTCACCACCACAGATACGCAGTATTTT
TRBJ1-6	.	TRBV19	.	CASSTSELTPLHF	TGTGCCAGTAGTACCTCGGAGCTAACACCCCTCCACTTT
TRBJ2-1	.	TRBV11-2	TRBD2	CASRLAGGRGEQFF	TGTGCCAGCCGGCTAGCGGGGGGCCGGGGTGAGCAGTTCTTC
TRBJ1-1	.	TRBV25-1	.	CASSDPRAQSTFF	TGTGCCAGCAGTGACCCGCGCGCCCAATCAACTTTCTTT
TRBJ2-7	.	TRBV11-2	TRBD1	CASSAYRDRSHF	TGTGCCAGCAGCGCCTACCGGGACAGGAGCCACTTC
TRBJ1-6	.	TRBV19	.	CASSPFPNSPLHF	TGTGCCAGTAGCCCATTTCCCAATTCACCCCTCCACTTT
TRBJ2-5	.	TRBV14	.	CASSRWDTQETQYF	TGTGCCAGCAGCCGCTGGGACACCCAAGAGACCCAGTACTTC
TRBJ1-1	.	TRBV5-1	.	CASSPAGDTEAFF	TGCGCCAGCAGCCCCGCAGGGGACACTGAAGCTTTCTTT
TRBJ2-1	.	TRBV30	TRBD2	CAWSLGTSGRNFF	TGTGCCTGGAGCCTAGGGACTAGCGGGAGGAACTTCTTC
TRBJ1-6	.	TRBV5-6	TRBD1	CASSLSGQRINSPLHF	TGTGCCAGCAGCTTGTCGGGACAGCGGATCAATTCACCCCTCCACTTT
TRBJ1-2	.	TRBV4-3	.	CASSQDRQLLYGYTF	TGCGCCAGCAGCCAAGATAGACAGCTCCTCTATGGCTACACCTTC
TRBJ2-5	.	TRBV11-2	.	CASSLAVQETQYF	TGTGCCAGCAGCTTAGCGGTGCAAGAGACCCAGTACTTC
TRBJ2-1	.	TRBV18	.	CASSIAPLTNNEQFF	TGTGCCAGCTCAATAGCGCCTCTGACCAACAATGAGCAGTTCTTC
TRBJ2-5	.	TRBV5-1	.	CASSLGLSTLTKETQYF	TGCGCCAGCAGCTTGGGGCTTTCAACTCTAACTAAAGAGACCCAGTACTTC
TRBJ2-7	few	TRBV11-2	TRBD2	CASSLGVVGGGFYEQYF	TGTGCCAGCAGCTTAGGGGTCGTGGGGGGGGGATTTTACGAGCAGTACTTC
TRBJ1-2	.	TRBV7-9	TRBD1	CSSRRTGGDGYTF	TGTTCCAGCAGGCGGACAGGGGGCGATGGCTACACCTTC
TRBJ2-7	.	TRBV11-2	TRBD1	CASSTPGQVYEQYF	TGTGCCAGCAGCACCCCGGGACAGGTCTACGAGCAGTACTTC
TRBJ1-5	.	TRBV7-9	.	CASSFQQGRQPQHF	TGTGCCAGCAGCTTCCAGCAGGGTAGGCAGCCCCAGCATTTT
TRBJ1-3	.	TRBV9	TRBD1	CASSARGQGRNTIYF	TGTGCCAGCAGCGCGAGGGGACAGGGGAGAAACACCATATATTTT
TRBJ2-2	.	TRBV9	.	CASSRDTTGELFF	TGTGCCAGCAGCCGGGACACCACCGGGGAGCTGTTTTTT
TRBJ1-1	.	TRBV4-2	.	CASSQGGPSGLNTEAFF	TGTGCCAGCAGCCAAGGAGGCCCGTCGGGGTTGAACACTGAAGCTTTCTTT
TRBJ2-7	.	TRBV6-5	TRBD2	CASSSRTSGAYEQYF	TGTGCCAGCAGTTCGAGGACTAGCGGGGCCTACGAGCAGTACTTC
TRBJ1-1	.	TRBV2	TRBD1	CASSNTGGGEAFF	TGTGCCAGCAGCAACACAGGGGGAGGTGAAGCTTTCTTT
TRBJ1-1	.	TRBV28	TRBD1	CASARGWSDNTEAFF	TGTGCCAGCGCCAGGGGGTGGAGCGATAACACTGAAGCTTTCTTT
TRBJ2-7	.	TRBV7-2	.	CASSPRAPYEQYF	TGTGCCAGCAGCCCGAGGGCCCCTTACGAGCAGTACTTC
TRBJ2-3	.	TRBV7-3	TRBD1	CASSSGTGTDTQYF	TGTGCCAGCAGCTCCGGGACAGGGACAGATACGCAGTATTTT
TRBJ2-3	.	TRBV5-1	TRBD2	CASSFLAGGQNTDTQYF	TGCGCCAGCAGCTTCCTAGCGGGGGGGCAAAACACAGATACGCAGTATTTT
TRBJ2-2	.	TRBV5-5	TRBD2	CASSLRTGTSGRNTGELFF	TGTGCCAGCAGCCTCAGGACCGGGACTAGCGGGAGGAACACCGGGGAGCTGTTTTTT
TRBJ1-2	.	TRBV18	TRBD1	CASLPGQGSLYGYTF	TGTGCCAGCCTCCCGGGACAGGGGTCCCTATATGGCTACACCTTC
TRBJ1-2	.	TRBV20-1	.	CSARRERGYTF	TGCAGTGCTAGGCGGGAGCGGGGCTACACCTTC
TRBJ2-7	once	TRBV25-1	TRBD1	CASAPTQTGGNEQYF	TGTGCCAGCGCTCCGACGCAGACAGGGGGCAACGAGCAGTACTTC
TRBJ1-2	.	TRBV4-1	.	CASSQDTGANYGYTF	TGCGCCAGCAGCCAAGATACAGGAGCTAACTATGGCTACACCTTC
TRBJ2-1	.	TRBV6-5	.	CASSYPGTRKDNEQFF	TGTGCCAGCAGTTACCCGGGGACAAGAAAAGACAATGAGCAGTTCTTC
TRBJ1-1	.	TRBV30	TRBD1	CAWSVAGTGVLAFF	TGTGCCTGGAGTGTGGCCGGGACAGGGGTTTTGGCTTTCTTT
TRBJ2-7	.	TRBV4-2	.	CASSQPQALREQYF	TGTGCCAGCAGCCAGCCCCAGGCTCTCCGCGAGCAGTACTTC
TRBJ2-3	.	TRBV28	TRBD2	CASSFIAGGTDTQYF	TGTGCCAGCAGTTTTATAGCGGGGGGCACAGATACGCAGTATTTT
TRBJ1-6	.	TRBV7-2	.	CASSLQGSYNSPLHF	TGTGCCAGCAGCTTGCAGGGCTCCTATAATTCACCCCTCCACTTT
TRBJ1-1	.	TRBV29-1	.	CSAEGLQGAFF	TGCAGCGCCGAAGGTTTACAGGGAGCTTTCTTT
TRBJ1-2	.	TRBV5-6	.	CASSLPTAVNYGYTF	TGTGCCAGCAGCTTGCCCACCGCGGTCAACTATGGCTACACCTTC
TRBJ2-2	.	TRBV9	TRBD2	CASSVGASGNTGELFF	TGTGCCAGCAGCGTAGGGGCTAGCGGGAACACCGGGGAGCTGTTTTTT